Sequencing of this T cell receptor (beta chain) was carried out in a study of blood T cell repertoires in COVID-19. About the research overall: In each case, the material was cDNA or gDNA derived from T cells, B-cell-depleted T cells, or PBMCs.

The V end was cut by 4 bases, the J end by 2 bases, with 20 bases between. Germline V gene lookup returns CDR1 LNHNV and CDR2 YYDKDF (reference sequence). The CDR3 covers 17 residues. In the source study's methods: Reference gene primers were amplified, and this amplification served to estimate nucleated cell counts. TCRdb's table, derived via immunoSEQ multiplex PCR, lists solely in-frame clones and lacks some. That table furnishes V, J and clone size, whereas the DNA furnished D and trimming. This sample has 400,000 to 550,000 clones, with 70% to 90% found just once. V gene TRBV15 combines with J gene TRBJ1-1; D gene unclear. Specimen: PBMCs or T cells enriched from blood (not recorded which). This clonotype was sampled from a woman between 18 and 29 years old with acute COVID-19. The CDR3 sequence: CATSTHRQAGENTEAFF. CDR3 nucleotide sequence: TGTGCCACCAGCACCCACCGGCAAGCGGGAGAAAACACTGAAGCTTTCTTT.